This T cell receptor (beta chain) came from a study of cytomegalovirus exposure and HLA in healthy donors. The PCR contained 60 Vbeta and 13 Jbeta primers. Original data processing: Around 83 million unique TCR beta chains, 10 million to 14 million shared, were counted in a later analysis. The method was immunoSEQ multiplex PCR; TCRdb's version includes in-frame clones alone and lacks a portion of them. V and J calls plus clone size are reproduced from that table; the DNA served to infer D and trimming. In the table there are hundreds of thousands of clones, 65% to 80% of which are singletons. Per the germline V gene, CDR1 is SGHTA and CDR2 is FQGNSA. The CDR3 is 15 residues long. V gave up 1 base and J gave up 1 base, with 10 bases separating them.

The rearrangement links TRBV7-2 to TRBJ1-1; D call uncertain. The sequencing input was PBMCs. The source of this sequence is a man between 35 and 55 years old in good health and CMV-seronegative. CDR3 in amino acids: CASSLVARQNTEAFF. DNA for the CDR3: TGTGCCAGCAGCTTAGTCGCCAGACAGAACACTGAAGCTTTCTTT.